These 28 T cell receptor beta chains came from one sample sequenced in a study of technical replicates of blood from a handful of donors. The assay was immunoSEQ multiplex PCR, and TCRdb's table has in-frame clones only and misses some. The data show about 73,000 clones, with roughly 93% seen just once and roughly 0.25% held by the top ten. Source material: T cells isolated from PBMCs. The receptors stem from a human donor in good health.

The gene calls are TRBV9 and TRBJ2-7, with D perhaps matching TRBD2 (6 bases). Trimming removed 3 bases from V and 2 bases from J, with 15 bases in between. Germline CDR1 and CDR2: SGDLS and YYNGEE. The CDR3 runs to 15 residues. The CDR3 sequence: CASSAAGGATYEQYF. Here the CDR3 DNA reads TGTGCCAGCAGCGCGGCGGGCGGGGCGACCTACGAGCAGTACTTC.

CDR3 protein: CAISEQAGGSTDTQYF. In nucleotides, the CDR3 is TGTGCCATCAGTGAGCAGGCGGGGGGCAGCACAGATACGCAGTATTTT. V is TRBV10-3 and J is TRBJ2-3, with 8 bases identical to TRBD2. J gave up 0 bases and V 2 bases, and 4 bases lay outside the gene matches. CDR1 ENHRY and CDR2 SYGVKD come from the germline V gene. This CDR3 spans 16 amino acids.

The chain has TRBV11-2 and TRBJ1-5; unclear D gene. The germline V and J ends were trimmed by 4 bases and 8 bases, with 12 bases remaining between them. Germline CDR1 and CDR2: SGHAT and FQNNGV. This CDR3 contains 13 residues. This chain's CDR3 is CASSSDSVEPQHF. Here the CDR3 DNA reads TGTGCCAGCAGCTCCGATTCGGTTGAGCCCCAGCATTTT.

This clone has just one count. The V and J genes are TRBV28 and TRBJ2-7, with 11 positions matching TRBD1. The CDR3 runs to 16 residues. Germline CDR1 and CDR2: MDHEN and SYDVKM. With V trimmed by 11 bases and J by 1 base, 13 bases remained unmatched. The CDR3 nucleotides read TGTGCCGCAGCCAGGACAGGGGGCTCCAATTCCTACGAGCAGTACTTC. Translating gives CAAARTGGSNSYEQYF.

This sequence joins TRBV5-4 and TRBJ2-7; 11 nucleotides agree with TRBD2. CDR3 length: 15 residues. CDR1 SGHNT and CDR2 YYREEE come from the germline V gene (reference sequence). V gave up 3 bases and J gave up 4 bases; unmatched junction bases: 6. CDR3 amino acids: CASSSLTSGEYEQYF. The CDR3 DNA sequence: TGTGCCAGCAGCTCGCTGACTAGCGGGGAGTACGAGCAGTACTTC.

The V gene is TRBV27, the J gene TRBJ2-3; maybe TRBD2 (5 bases). The germline V and J ends were trimmed by 0 bases and 4 bases, with 11 bases remaining between them. Germline CDR1 reads MNHEY; CDR2 reads SMNVEV (reference sequence). CDR3 size: 15 residues. The CDR3 loop is CASSLSALAADTQYF. The CDR3 nucleotides read TGTGCCAGCAGTTTATCGGCCCTAGCCGCAGATACGCAGTATTTT.

The chain employs TRBV7-9 and TRBJ2-7; 10 bases align to TRBD1. Germline CDR1 is SEHNR and CDR2 is FQNEAQ (reference sequence). V was pared by 8 bases and J by 3 bases, with 10 bases of the junction left unmatched. The CDR3 has 15 amino acids. The CDR3 sequence: CASVLTGGAHYEQYF. The CDR3 DNA sequence: TGTGCCAGCGTCCTGACAGGGGGCGCCCACTACGAGCAGTACTTC.

The chain combines TRBV7-3 with TRBJ2-5, with 9 bases matching TRBD2. CDR3 length: 14 residues. The germline CDR1 and CDR2 sequences are SGHTA and FQGTGA. V lost 3 bases, J lost 4 bases, and 3 bases stayed unmatched. The CDR3: CASSFSGGGETQYF. CDR3 coding DNA: TGTGCCAGCAGCTTTAGCGGGGGTGGAGAGACCCAGTACTTC.

The genes are TRBV28 and TRBJ1-2; 9 bases align to TRBD1. V gave up 1 base and J gave up 7 bases; unmatched junction bases: 13. Germline lookup yields CDR1 MDHEN and CDR2 SYDVKM. The CDR3 spans 17 residues. The CDR3: CASSLSQPRDREGGYTF. In DNA, the CDR3 is TGTGCCAGCAGTTTATCTCAACCGAGGGACAGGGAGGGTGGCTACACCTTC.

The V gene is TRBV10-3, the J gene TRBJ2-7, with TRBD2 matching over 10 bases. The CDR3 has 15 amino acids. Germline CDR1 reads ENHRY; CDR2 reads SYGVKD. Unmatched junction bases numbered 7, after V lost 4 bases and J lost 4 bases. Here the CDR3 reads CAISGSGREGYEQYF. Written as DNA, the CDR3 is TGTGCCATCAGTGGAAGCGGGAGGGAGGGTTACGAGCAGTACTTC.

The chain is built from TRBV14 and TRBJ1-3; D is ambiguous. CDR3 length: 15 residues. V was shortened by 4 bases and J by 0 bases, with 10 bases between the two germline ends. CDR1 is SGHDN and CDR2 is FVKESK in the germline V gene. The CDR3 is CASSLTPSSGNTIYF. Written as DNA, the CDR3 is TGTGCCAGCAGCCTGACTCCGAGCTCTGGAAACACCATATATTTT.

This clone was recorded only once. The chain uses TRBV5-4 and TRBJ1-1; D is uncertain. The V gene's germline CDR1 is SGHNT and CDR2 YYREEE (reference sequence). V was trimmed by 4 bases and J by 1 base, leaving 8 bases between them. The CDR3 sequence is 13 residues long. The CDR3 sequence is CASSPAGNTEAFF. The CDR3 DNA reads as TGTGCCAGCAGCCCGGCGGGGAACACTGAAGCTTTCTTT.

The rearrangement links TRBV7-2 to TRBJ2-7, with 9 bases matching TRBD2. Germline loops: CDR1 SGHTA, CDR2 FQGNSA. V was clipped by 4 bases and J by 5 bases; unmatched bases: 12. This CDR3 is 16 amino acids long. The CDR3 bases are TGTGCCAGCAGCTCCACGATTGCTAGCGGGGAAAACGAGCAGTACTTC. It codes for CASSSTIASGENEQYF.

The gene calls are TRBV5-4 and TRBJ2-1; TRBD1 might be the D (7 bases). From germline, CDR1 is SGHNT and CDR2 YYREEE (reference sequence). Between the trimmed V and J ends, which lost 4 bases and 1 base, there was a span of 18 bases. This CDR3 comprises 17 residues. The CDR3 loop reads CASSLIGGGSSYNEQFF. The CDR3 DNA sequence: TGTGCCAGCAGCCTTATCGGAGGGGGCAGTTCCTACAATGAGCAGTTCTTC.

As regards this clone: One junction end does not reproduce the germline sequence, and a read error may be involved. This chain connects TRBV7-6 to TRBJ1-1; D call uncertain. This CDR3 is built from 15 residues. Germline CDR1 and CDR2: SGHVS and FNYEAQ. Here the CDR3 DNA reads TGTGCCAGCAGCTCAGAGCCGGGATCCTCTTTTGAAACTTTCTTT. Translating it yields CASSSEPGSSFETFF.

V usage is TRBV19 and J usage is TRBJ1-3; 8 bases agree with TRBD1. The CDR3 contains 15 residues. After removal of 3 bases from V and 4 bases from J, the junction contained 5 bases not matched to a gene. Germline V gives CDR1 LNHDA, CDR2 SQIVND (reference sequence). The CDR3 reads CASSMDRAAGNTIYF. In DNA, the CDR3 is TGTGCCAGTAGTATGGACAGGGCAGCCGGAAACACCATATATTTT.

This rearrangement joins TRBV11-3 to TRBJ1-4; 7 bases map to TRBD1. J gave up 4 bases and V 5 bases, and 4 bases lay outside the gene matches. Germline V gives CDR1 SGHNT, CDR2 YENEEA. The CDR3 extends over 14 amino acids. Here the CDR3 reads CASSPGQRNEKLFF. CDR3 DNA sequence: TGTGCCAGCAGCCCGGGACAGCGTAATGAAAAACTGTTTTTT.

This chain connects TRBV19 to TRBJ2-1, with a possible D match to TRBD2 (5 bases). Germline CDR1 is LNHDA and CDR2 is SQIVND (reference sequence). V lost 1 base to trimming and J lost 7 bases, with 8 bases between them. CDR3 length: 13 residues. CDR3 in DNA: TGTGCCAGTAGTATAGGTCTAGCAAATGAGCAGTTCTTC. Its translation: CASSIGLANEQFF. The variable domain in full, with the rest retrieved from reference TRBV19 and TRBJ2-1, is DGGITQSPKYLFRKEGQNVTLSCEQNLNHDAMYWYRQDPGQGLRLIYYSQIVNDFQKGDIAEGYSVSREKKESFPLTVTSAQKNPTAFYLCASSIGLANEQFFGPGTRLTVL.

V usage is TRBV28 and J usage is TRBJ2-7, with 11 nucleotides matching TRBD2. The CDR3 sequence is 17 residues long. From germline, CDR1 is MDHEN and CDR2 SYDVKM. Trimming removed 5 bases from V and 3 bases from J; junction bases left unmatched: 12. CDR3 nucleotides: TGTGCCAGCAGTCTAAGAGCCGGGACTAGCGGAGGCTACGAGCAGTACTTC. Translating it yields CASSLRAGTSGGYEQYF.

This clone appeared a single time. Here the CDR3 DNA reads TGTGCCAGCAGCGACGGACTAGCGGGAGAGACCCAGTACTTC. This codes for CASSDGLAGETQYF. This chain joins TRBV25-1 and TRBJ2-5; TRBD2 matches at 11 bases. The CDR3 runs 14 residues. Germline loops: CDR1 MGHDK, CDR2 SYGVNS. V shed 6 bases, J shed 4 bases, and the junction held 4 bases outside the gene matches. Full variable domain (missing parts from reference TRBV25-1 and TRBJ2-5): EADIYQTPRYLVIGTGKKITLECSQTMGHDKMYWYQQDPGMELHLIHYSYGVNSTEKGDLSSESTVSRIRTEHFPLTLESARPSHTSQYLCASSDGLAGETQYFGPGTRLLVL.

The chain recombines TRBV28 with TRBJ1-1; possible D gene TRBD1, 5 bases. Trimming took off 5 bases at V and 5 bases at J, with 15 bases between the two ends. Germline V gene data show CDR1 as MDHEN and CDR2 as SYDVKM. There are 14 residues in the CDR3. The CDR3 coding sequence is TGTGCCAGCAGTAGTCCCTGGGGGGGAACTGAAGCTTTCTTT. The encoded protein is CASSSPWGGTEAFF.

J is TRBJ2-2 and V is TRBV10-2, with D unresolved. Trimming cost V 8 bases and J 0 bases, with 13 bases left between them. In germline, CDR1 is WSHSY, CDR2 SAAADI. The CDR3 runs 15 residues. CDR3 coding DNA: TGCGCCAGCGCTAGTTTGGAGACGAACACCGGGGAGCTGTTTTTT. This translates into CASASLETNTGELFF.

This clone was seen a single time. The chain links TRBV6-5 to TRBJ2-1; 12 nucleotides align to TRBD1. The germline CDR1 and CDR2 sequences are MNHEY and SVGAGI. This CDR3 has 16 residues. V was clipped by 2 bases and J by 8 bases; unmatched bases: 7. The CDR3 region has the DNA TGTGCCAGCAGTTACGCCGGGACAGGGGGCCTCGATGAGCAGTTCTTC. Translation gives CASSYAGTGGLDEQFF.

This clone was observed once. The rearrangement uses TRBV7-9 and TRBJ1-5; 7 bases fit TRBD1. The V gene end was trimmed by 2 bases and the J gene end by 7 bases; junction bases not matched to a gene: 8. The CDR3 is made up of 15 amino acids. Germline lookup yields CDR1 SEHNR and CDR2 FQNEAQ (reference sequence). The CDR3 DNA sequence: TGTGCCAGCAGCTTATCGGGCCAGGGGGAGCAGCCCCAGCATTTT. Its protein product is CASSLSGQGEQPQHF.

The J gene is TRBJ2-3, the V gene TRBV4-2; TRBD1 is a possible D gene (6 bases). Trimming took off 3 bases at V and 9 bases at J, with 13 bases between the two ends. Germline loops: CDR1 LGHNA, CDR2 YNFKEQ. The CDR3 sequence is 13 residues long. CDR3 sequence: CASSQQTQGTQYF. The CDR3 coding sequence is TGTGCCAGCAGCCAGCAGACCCAGGGGACGCAGTATTTT.

The genes are TRBV6-1 and TRBJ2-7; 7 bases are a match to TRBD1. V trimming: 10 bases; J trimming: 3 bases; junction bases outside the gene matches: 9. This CDR3 has 13 residues. CDR1 is MNHNS and CDR2 is SASEGT in the germline V gene. The CDR3 reads CATLWWDSYEQYF. CDR3 DNA sequence: TGTGCCACCCTGTGGTGGGACAGCTACGAGCAGTACTTC.

V usage is TRBV4-1 and J usage is TRBJ2-1; 9 nucleotides align to TRBD2. The V gene's germline CDR1 is MGHRA and CDR2 YSYEKL. The CDR3 is 20 amino acids. V gave up 0 bases and J gave up 10 bases; unmatched junction bases: 22. This chain's CDR3 is CASSQERRGGPSPRSGEQFF. The CDR3 DNA reads TGCGCCAGCAGCCAAGAGAGGCGGGGGGGCCCTTCTCCCCGCTCGGGGGAGCAGTTCTTC.

On this clone itself: Germline and junction disagree at one end, which may indicate a read error. The V and J genes are TRBV7-7 and TRBJ2-3, with D possibly TRBD1 on 6 matching bases. The CDR3 loop spans 13 amino acids. Germline CDR1 SSHAT, CDR2 FNYEAQ (reference sequence). The CDR3 loop reads CASSSTGTDTQYF. The DNA for the CDR3 is TGTGCTAGCAGCTCCACAGGGACAGATACGCAGTATTTT.